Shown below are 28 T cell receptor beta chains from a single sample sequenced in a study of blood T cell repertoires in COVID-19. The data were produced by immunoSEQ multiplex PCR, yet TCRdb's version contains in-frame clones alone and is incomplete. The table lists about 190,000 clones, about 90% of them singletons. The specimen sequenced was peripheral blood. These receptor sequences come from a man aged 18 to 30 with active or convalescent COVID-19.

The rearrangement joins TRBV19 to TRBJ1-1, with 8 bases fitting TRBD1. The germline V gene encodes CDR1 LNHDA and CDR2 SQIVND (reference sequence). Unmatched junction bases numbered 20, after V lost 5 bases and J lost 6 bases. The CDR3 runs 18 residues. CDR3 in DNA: TGTGCCAGTAGTCCCCCGGGGACAGGTGGTTCTCGGATCGCTGAAGCTTTCTTT. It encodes CASSPPGTGGSRIAEAFF.

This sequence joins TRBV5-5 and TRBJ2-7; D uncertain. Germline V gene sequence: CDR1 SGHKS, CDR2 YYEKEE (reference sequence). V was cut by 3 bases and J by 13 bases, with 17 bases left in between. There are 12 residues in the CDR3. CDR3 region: CASSSWALEEYF. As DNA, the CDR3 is TGTGCCAGCAGCTCGTGGGCTTTGGAAGAATACTTC.

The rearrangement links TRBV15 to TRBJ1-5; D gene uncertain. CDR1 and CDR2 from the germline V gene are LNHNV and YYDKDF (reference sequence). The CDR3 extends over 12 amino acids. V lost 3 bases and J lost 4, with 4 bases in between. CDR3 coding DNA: TGTGCCACCAGCAGCCCGAATCAGCCCCAGCATTTT. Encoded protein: CATSSPNQPQHF.

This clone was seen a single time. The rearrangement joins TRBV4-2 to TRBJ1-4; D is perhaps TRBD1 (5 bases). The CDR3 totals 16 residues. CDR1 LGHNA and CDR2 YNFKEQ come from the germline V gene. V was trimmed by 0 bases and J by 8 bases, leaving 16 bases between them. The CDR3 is CASSQDGARRNEKLFF. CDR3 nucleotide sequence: TGTGCCAGCAGCCAAGATGGGGCTCGCAGAAACGAAAAACTGTTTTTT.

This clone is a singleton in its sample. CDR3 protein: CASSPDPRSGGRGDTQYF. CDR3 bases: TGTGCCAGCAGCCCCGACCCTCGGAGCGGGGGCCGGGGAGATACGCAGTATTTT. This chain uses TRBV7-3 with TRBJ2-3; 8 bases map to TRBD2. The V segment lost 5 bases and the J segment 5 bases; nucleotides outside the gene matches: 18. The CDR3 runs to 18 residues. Germline lookup yields CDR1 SGHTA and CDR2 FQGTGA. The full variable domain, its missing parts supplied by reference TRBV7-3 and TRBJ2-3, is GAGVSQTPSNKVTEKGKYVELRCDPISGHTALYWYRQSLGQGPEFLIYFQGTGAADDSGLPNDRFFAVRPEGSVSTLKIQRTERGDSAVYLCASSPDPRSGGRGDTQYFGPGTRLTVL.

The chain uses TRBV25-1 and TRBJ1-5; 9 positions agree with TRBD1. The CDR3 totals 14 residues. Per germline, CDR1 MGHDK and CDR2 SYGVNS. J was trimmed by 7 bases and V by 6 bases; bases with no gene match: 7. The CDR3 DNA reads TGTGCCAGCAGGGGACAGGGTCCAGGGCAGCCCCAGCATTTT. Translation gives CASRGQGPGQPQHF.

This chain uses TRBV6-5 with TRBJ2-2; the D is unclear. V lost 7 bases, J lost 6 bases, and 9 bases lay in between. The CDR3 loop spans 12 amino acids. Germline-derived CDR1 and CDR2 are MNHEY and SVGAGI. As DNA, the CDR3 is TGTGCCAGCACCTATGGGCCCGGGGAGCTGTTTTTT. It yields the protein CASTYGPGELFF.

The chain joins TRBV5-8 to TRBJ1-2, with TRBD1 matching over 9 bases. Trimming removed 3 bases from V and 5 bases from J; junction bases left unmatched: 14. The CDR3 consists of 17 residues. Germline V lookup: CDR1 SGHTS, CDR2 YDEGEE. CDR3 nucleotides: TGTGCCAGCAGCTCGGGACAGGGCTCGCCGGGTTGGTATGGCTACACCTTC. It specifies CASSSGQGSPGWYGYTF.

CDR3 sequence reads: CASSLAESGGYNEQFF. The DNA for the CDR3 is TGTGCCAGCAGCTTGGCAGAAAGCGGGGGCTACAATGAGCAGTTCTTC. The chain has TRBV5-4 and TRBJ2-1, with TRBD2 matching over 8 bases. Trimming removed 0 bases from V and 3 bases from J; junction bases left unmatched: 5. This CDR3 comprises 16 residues. Germline V gene sequence: CDR1 SGHNT, CDR2 YYREEE (reference sequence).

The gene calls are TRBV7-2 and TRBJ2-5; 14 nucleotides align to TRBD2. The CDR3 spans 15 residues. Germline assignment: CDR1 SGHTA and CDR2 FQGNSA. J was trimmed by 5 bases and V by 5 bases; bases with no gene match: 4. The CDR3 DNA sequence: TGTGCCAGCAGCCGTGGACTAGCGGGAGGTGAGACCCAGTACTTC. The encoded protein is CASSRGLAGGETQYF.

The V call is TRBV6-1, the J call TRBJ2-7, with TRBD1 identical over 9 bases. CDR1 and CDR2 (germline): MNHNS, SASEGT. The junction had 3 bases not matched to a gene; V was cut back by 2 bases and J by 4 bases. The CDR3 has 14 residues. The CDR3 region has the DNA TGTGCCAGCAGTGAAACCGGGACAGGGTACGAGCAGTACTTC. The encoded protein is CASSETGTGYEQYF.

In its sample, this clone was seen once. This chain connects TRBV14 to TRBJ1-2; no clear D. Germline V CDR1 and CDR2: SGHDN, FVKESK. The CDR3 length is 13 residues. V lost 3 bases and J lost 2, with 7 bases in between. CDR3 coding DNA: TGTGCCAGCAGCCAGGGCGGGAACTATGGCTACACCTTC. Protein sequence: CASSQGGNYGYTF.

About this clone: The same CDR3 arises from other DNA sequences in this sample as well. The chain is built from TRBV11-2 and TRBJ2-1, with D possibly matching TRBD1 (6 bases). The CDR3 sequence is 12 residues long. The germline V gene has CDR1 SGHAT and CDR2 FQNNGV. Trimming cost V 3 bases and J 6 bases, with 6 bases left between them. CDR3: CASSFRGNEQFF. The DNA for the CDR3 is TGTGCCAGCAGCTTCAGGGGCAATGAGCAGTTCTTC.

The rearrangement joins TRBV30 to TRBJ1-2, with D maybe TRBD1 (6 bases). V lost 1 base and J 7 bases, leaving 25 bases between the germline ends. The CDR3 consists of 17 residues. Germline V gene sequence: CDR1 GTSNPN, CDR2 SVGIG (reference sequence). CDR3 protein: CAWSDPGHMILSGGYTF. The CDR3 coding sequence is TGTGCCTGGAGTGACCCGGGACATATGATTTTGTCGGGTGGCTACACCTTC.

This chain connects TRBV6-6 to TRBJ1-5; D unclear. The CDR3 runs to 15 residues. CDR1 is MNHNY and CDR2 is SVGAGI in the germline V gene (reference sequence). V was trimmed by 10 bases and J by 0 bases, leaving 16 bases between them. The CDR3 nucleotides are TGTGCCACCAGAGATCAGAATTTTAGCAATCAGCCCCAGCATTTT. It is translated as CATRDQNFSNQPQHF.

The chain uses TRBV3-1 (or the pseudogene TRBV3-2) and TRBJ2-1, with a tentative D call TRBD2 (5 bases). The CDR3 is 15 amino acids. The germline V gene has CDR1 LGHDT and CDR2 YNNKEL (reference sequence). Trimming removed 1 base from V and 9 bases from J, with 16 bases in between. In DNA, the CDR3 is TGTGCCAGCAGCCAAGCTCAGTCAGGCCGGGGTGAGCAGTTCTTC. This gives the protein CASSQAQSGRGEQFF.

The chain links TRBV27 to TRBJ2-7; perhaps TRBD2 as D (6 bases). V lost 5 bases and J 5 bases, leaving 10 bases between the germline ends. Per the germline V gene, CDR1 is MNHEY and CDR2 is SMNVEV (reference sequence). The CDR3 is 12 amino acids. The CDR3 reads CASSESGDEQYF. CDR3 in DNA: TGTGCCAGCAGTGAATCGGGGGACGAGCAGTACTTC.

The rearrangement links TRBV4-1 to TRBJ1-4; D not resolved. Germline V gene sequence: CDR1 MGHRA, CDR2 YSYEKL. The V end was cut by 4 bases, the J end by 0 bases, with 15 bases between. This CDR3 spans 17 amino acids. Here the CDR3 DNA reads TGCGCCAGCAGCCGGCCGACGGCGGGTGCAACTAATGAAAAACTGTTTTTT. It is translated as CASSRPTAGATNEKLFF.

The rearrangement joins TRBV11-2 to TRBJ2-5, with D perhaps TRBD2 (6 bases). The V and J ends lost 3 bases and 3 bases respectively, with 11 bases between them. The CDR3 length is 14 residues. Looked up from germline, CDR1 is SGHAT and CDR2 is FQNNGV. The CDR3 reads CASSFGRREETQYF. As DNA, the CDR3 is TGTGCCAGCAGCTTTGGGAGGCGAGAAGAGACCCAGTACTTC.

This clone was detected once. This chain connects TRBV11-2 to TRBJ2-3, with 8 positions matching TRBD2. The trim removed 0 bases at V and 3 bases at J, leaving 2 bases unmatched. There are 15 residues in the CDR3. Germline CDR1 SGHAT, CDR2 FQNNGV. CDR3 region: CASSLDGTSTDTQYF. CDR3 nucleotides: TGTGCCAGCAGCTTAGACGGGACTAGTACAGATACGCAGTATTTT.

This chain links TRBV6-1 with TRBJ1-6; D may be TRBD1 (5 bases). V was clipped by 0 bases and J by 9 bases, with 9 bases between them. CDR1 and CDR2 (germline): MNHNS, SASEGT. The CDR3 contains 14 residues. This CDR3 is CASSEAWGGSPLHF. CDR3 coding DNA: TGTGCCAGCAGTGAAGCTTGGGGGGGTTCACCCCTCCACTTT.

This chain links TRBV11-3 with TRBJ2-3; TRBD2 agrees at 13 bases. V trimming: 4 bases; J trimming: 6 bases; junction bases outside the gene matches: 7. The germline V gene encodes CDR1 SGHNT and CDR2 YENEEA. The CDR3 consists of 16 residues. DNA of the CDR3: TGTGCCAGCAGCTCGGGGACTAGCGGGAATTATGATACGCAGTATTTT. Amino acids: CASSSGTSGNYDTQYF. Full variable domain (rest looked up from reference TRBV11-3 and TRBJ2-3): EAGVVQSPRYKIIEKKQPVAFWCNPISGHNTLYWYLQNLGQGPELLIRYENEEAVDDSQLPKDRFSAERLKGVDSTLKIQPAELGDSAVYLCASSSGTSGNYDTQYFGPGTRLTVL.

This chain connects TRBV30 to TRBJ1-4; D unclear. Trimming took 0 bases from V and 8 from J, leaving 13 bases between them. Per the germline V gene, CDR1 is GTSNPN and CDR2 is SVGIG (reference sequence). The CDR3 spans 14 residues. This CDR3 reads CAWSVMGVGEKLFF. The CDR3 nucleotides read TGTGCCTGGAGTGTGATGGGAGTAGGAGAAAAACTGTTTTTT.

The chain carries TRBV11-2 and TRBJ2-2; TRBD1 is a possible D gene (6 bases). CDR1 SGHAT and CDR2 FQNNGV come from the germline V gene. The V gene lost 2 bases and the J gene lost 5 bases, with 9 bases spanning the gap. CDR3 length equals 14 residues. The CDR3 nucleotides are TGTGCCAGCAGCTTATACAGGGCAACCGGGGAGCTGTTTTTT. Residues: CASSLYRATGELFF.

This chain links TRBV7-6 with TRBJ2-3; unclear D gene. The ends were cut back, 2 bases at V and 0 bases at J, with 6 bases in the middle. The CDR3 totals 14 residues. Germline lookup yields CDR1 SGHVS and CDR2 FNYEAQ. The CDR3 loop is CASSLRSSTDTQYF. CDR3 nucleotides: TGTGCCAGCAGCTTAAGGAGTAGCACAGATACGCAGTATTTT. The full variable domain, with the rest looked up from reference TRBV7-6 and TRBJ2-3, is GAGVSQSPRYKVTKRGQDVALRCDPISGHVSLYWYRQALGQGPEFLTYFNYEAQQDKSGLPNDRFSAERPEGSISTLTIQRTEQRDSAMYRCASSLRSSTDTQYFGPGTRLTVL.

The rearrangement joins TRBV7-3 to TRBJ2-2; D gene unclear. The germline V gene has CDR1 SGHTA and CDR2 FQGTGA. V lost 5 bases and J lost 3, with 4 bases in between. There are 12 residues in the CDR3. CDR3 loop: CASSGDTGELFF. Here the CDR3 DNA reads TGTGCCAGCAGCGGAGACACCGGGGAGCTGTTTTTT.

The CDR3 spells CASSLRGGANEKLFF. CDR3 sequence (DNA): TGTGCCAGCAGCTTAAGGGGGGGGGCTAATGAAAAACTGTTTTTT. This rearrangement joins TRBV7-2 to TRBJ1-4; TRBD1 is a possible D gene (6 bases). The CDR3 has 15 amino acids. The V gene's germline CDR1 is SGHTA and CDR2 FQGNSA. V was pared by 2 bases and J by 3 bases, with 10 bases between.

The CDR3 loop is CSGSNQGSSYNEQFF. The CDR3 DNA follows: TGCAGCGGTTCAAACCAGGGGTCCTCCTACAATGAGCAGTTCTTC. The chain has TRBV29-1 and TRBJ2-1; D is perhaps TRBD1 (6 bases). CDR1 is SQVTM and CDR2 is ANQGSEA in the germline V gene. The CDR3 covers 15 residues. Trimming took off 7 bases at V and 0 bases at J, with 16 bases between the two ends.